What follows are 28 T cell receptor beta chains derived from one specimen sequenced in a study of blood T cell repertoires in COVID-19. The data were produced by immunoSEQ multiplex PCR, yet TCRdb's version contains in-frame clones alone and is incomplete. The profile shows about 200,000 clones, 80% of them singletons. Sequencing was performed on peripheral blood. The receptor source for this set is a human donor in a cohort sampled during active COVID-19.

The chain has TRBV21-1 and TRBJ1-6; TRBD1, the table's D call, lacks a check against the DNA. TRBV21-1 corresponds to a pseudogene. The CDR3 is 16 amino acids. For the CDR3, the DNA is TGTGCCAGCACCAGACCCGGGACAGGGGAGTATTCACCCCTCCACTTT. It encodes CASTRPGTGEYSPLHF.

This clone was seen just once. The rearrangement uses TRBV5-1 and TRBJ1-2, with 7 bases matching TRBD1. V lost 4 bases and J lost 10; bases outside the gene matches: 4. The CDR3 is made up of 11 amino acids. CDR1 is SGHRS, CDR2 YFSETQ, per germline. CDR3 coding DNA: TGCGCCAGCAGCCCGGACAGGTACTACACCTTC. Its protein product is CASSPDRYYTF.

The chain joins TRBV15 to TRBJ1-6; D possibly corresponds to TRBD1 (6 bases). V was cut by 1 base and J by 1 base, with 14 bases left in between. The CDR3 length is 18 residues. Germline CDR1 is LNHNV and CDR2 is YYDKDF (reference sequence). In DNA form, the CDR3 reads TGTGCCACCAGCAGAGTTAGGGGGGGCGAATCCTATAATTCACCCCTCCACTTT. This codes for CATSRVRGGESYNSPLHF.

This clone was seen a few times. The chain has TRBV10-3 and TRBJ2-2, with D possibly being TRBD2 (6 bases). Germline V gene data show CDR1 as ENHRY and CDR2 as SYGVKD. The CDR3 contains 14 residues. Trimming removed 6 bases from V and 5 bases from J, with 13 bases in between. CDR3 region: CAIREPGRTGELFF. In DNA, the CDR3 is TGTGCCATCAGAGAGCCAGGGAGGACCGGGGAGCTGTTTTTT.

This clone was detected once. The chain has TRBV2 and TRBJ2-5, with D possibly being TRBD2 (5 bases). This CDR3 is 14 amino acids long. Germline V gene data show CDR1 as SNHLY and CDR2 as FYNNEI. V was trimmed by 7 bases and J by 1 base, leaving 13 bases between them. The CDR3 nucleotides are TGTGCCAGCATAAAATACCGGGGCCAAGAGACCCAGTACTTC. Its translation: CASIKYRGQETQYF.

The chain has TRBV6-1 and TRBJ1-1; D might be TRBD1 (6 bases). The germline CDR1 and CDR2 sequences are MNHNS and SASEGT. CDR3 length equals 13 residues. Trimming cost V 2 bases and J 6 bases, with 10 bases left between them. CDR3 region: CASSEPGVAEAFF. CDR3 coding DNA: TGTGCCAGCAGTGAACCAGGGGTCGCTGAAGCTTTCTTT.

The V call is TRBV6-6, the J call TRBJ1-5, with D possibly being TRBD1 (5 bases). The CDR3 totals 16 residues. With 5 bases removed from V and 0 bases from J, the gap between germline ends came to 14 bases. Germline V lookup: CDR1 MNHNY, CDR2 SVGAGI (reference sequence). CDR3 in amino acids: CASSTDSPYSNQPQHF. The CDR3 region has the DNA TGTGCCAGCAGTACCGACAGCCCCTATAGCAATCAGCCCCAGCATTTT.

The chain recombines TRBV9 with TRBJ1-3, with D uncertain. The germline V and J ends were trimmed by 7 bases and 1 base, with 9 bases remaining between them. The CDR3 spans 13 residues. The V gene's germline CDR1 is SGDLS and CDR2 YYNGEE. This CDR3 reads CASSSGSGNTIYF. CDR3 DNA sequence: TGTGCCAGCTCCTCGGGGTCTGGAAACACCATATATTTT.

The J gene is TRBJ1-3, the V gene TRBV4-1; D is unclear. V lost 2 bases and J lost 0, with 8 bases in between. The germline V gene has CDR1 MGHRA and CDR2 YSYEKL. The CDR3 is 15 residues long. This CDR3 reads CASSQITYSGNTIYF. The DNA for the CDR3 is TGCGCCAGCAGCCAAATAACCTACTCTGGAAACACCATATATTTT.

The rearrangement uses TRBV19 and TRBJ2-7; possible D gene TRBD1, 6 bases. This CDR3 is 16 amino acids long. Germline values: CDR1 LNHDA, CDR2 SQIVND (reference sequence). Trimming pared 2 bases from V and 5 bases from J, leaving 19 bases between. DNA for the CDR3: TGTGCCAGTAGTATAACGCCAGGGGAGTTGATGGACGAGCAGTACTTC. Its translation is CASSITPGELMDEQYF.

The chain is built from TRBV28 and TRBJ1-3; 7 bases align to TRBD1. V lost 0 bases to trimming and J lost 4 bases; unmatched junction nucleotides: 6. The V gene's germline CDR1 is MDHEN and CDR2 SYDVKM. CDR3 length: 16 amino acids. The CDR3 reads CASSLWGGGGGNTIYF. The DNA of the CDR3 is TGTGCCAGCAGTTTATGGGGAGGAGGGGGCGGAAACACCATATATTTT.

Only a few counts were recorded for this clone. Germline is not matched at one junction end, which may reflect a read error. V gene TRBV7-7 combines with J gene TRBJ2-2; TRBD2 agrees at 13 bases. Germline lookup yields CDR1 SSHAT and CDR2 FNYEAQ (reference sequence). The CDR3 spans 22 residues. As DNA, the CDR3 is TGTGCTAGCAGGCCATTACAGGGCGAGCGGACTAGCGGGAGATTGGGCACCGGGGAGCTGTTTTTT. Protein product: CASRPLQGERTSGRLGTGELFF.

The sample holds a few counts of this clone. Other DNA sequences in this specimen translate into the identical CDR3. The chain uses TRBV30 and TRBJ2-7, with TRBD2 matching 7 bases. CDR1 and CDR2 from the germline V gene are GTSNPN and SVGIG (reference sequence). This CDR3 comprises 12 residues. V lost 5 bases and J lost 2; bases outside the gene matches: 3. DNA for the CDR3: TGTGCCTGGTCTAGCGGCGCCTACGAGCAGTACTTC. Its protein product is CAWSSGAYEQYF.

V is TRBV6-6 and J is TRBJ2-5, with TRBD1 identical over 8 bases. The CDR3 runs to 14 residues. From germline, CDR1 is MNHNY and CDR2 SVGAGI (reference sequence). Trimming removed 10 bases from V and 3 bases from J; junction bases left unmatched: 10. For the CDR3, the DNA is TGTGCCACCGTACCCGGGACAGGAAAAGAGACCCAGTACTTC. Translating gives CATVPGTGKETQYF.

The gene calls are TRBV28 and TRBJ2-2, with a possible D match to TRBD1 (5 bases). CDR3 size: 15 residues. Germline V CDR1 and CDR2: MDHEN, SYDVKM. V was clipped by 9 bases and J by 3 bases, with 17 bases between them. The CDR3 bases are TGTGCCAGTTCCCTAGGGGCAGGAGACACCGGGGAGCTGTTTTTT. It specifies CASSLGAGDTGELFF.

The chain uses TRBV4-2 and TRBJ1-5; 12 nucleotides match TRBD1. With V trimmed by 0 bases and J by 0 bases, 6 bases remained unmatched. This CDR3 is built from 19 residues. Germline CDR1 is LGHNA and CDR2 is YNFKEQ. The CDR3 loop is CASSQDPGQGADSNQPQHF. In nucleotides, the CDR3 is TGTGCCAGCAGCCAAGATCCGGGACAGGGGGCCGATAGCAATCAGCCCCAGCATTTT.

CDR3 nucleotide sequence: TGTGCCAGCAGTCGAGGGGGTCAGAACACCGGGGAGCTGTTTTTT. This sequence encodes CASSRGGQNTGELFF. This sequence joins TRBV28 and TRBJ2-2, with D perhaps matching TRBD1 (6 bases). CDR3 length: 15 amino acids. Germline values: CDR1 MDHEN, CDR2 SYDVKM. Trimming pared 5 bases from V and 1 base from J, leaving 11 bases between.

The CDR3 is CATSDYLAGVLRAGELFF. The CDR3 DNA reads as TGTGCCACCAGTGATTATCTAGCGGGAGTTCTACGGGCCGGGGAGCTGTTTTTT. This chain uses TRBV24-1 with TRBJ2-2; 10 bases match TRBD2. Looked up from germline, CDR1 is KGHDR and CDR2 is SFDVKD. V gave up 2 bases and J gave up 6 bases; unmatched junction bases: 11. The CDR3 length is 18 residues.

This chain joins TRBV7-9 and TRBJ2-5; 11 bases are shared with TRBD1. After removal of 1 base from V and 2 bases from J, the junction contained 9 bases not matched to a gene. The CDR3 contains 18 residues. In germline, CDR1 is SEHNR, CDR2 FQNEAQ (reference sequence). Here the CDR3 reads CASSLGLLGQGGQETQYF. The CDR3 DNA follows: TGTGCCAGCAGCTTAGGGTTGCTGGGACAGGGGGGACAAGAGACCCAGTACTTC.

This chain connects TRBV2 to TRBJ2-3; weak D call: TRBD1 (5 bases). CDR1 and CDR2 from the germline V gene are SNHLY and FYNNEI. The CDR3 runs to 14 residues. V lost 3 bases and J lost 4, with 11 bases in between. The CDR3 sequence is CASSDGIGADTQYF. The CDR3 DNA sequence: TGTGCCAGCAGTGACGGAATAGGGGCAGATACGCAGTATTTT.

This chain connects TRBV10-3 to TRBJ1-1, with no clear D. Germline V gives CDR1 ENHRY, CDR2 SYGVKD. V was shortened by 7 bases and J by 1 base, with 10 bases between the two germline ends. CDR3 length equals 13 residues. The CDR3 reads CAITLQQNTEAFF. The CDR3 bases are TGTGCCATCACCCTACAGCAGAACACTGAAGCTTTCTTT.

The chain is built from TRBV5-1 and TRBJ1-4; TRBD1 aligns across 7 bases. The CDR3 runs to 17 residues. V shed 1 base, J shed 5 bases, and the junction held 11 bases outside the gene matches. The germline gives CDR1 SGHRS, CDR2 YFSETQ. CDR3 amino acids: CASSLRQGLLLNEKLFF. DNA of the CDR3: TGCGCCAGCAGCTTGAGACAGGGCCTGCTGTTGAATGAAAAACTGTTTTTT.

The CDR3 bases are TGTGCCAGCGGAGACAGGGTCACTGAAAAACTGTTTTTT. Its translation: CASGDRVTEKLFF. The genes are TRBV25-1 and TRBJ1-4, with 7 bases fitting TRBD1. The V gene's germline CDR1 is MGHDK and CDR2 SYGVNS. After removal of 8 bases from V and 7 bases from J, the junction contained 7 bases not matched to a gene. CDR3 length: 13 amino acids.

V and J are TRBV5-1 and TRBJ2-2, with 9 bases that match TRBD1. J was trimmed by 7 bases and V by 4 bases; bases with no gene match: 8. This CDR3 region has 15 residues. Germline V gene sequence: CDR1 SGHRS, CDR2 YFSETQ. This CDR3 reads CASSPLQGAGGELFF. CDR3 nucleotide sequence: TGCGCCAGCAGCCCGTTACAGGGGGCCGGCGGGGAGCTGTTTTTT.

CDR3 bases: TGTGCCAGCAGTTTATACTCCGGGACAGCCTCATACACTGAAGCTTTCTTT. Protein sequence: CASSLYSGTASYTEAFF. The rearrangement joins TRBV27 to TRBJ1-1; 7 bases are shared with TRBD1. The CDR3 spans 17 residues. J gave up 3 bases and V 1 base, and 11 bases lay outside the gene matches. The germline CDR1 and CDR2 sequences are MNHEY and SMNVEV (reference sequence).

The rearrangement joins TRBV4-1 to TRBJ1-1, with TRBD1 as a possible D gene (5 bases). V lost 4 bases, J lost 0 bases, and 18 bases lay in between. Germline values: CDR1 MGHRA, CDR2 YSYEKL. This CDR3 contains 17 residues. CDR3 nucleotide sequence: TGCGCCAGCAGCCTGGGACGGGGGATGAGAATGAACACTGAAGCTTTCTTT. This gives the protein CASSLGRGMRMNTEAFF.

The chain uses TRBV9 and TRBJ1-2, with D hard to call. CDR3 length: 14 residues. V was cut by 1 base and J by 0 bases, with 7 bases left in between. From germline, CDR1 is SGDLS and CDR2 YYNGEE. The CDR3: CASSVSGANYGYTF. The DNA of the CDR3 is TGTGCCAGCAGCGTATCGGGAGCTAACTATGGCTACACCTTC.

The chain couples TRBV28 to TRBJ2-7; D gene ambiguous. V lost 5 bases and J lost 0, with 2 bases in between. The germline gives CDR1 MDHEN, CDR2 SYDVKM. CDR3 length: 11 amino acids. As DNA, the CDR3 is TGTGCCAGCAGTCACTCCTACGAGCAGTACTTC. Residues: CASSHSYEQYF.